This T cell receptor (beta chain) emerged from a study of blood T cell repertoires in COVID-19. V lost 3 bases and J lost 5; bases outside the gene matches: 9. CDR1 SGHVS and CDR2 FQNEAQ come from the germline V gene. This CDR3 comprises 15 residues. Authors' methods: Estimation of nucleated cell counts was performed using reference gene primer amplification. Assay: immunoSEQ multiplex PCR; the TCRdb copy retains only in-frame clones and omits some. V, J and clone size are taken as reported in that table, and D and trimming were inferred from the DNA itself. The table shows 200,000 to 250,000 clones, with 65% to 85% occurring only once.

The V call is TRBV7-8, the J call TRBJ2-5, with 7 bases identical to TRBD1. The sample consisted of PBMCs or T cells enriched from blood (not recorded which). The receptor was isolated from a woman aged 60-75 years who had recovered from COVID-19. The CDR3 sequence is CASSFTWTGLETQYF. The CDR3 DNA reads TGTGCCAGCAGCTTCACTTGGACAGGCTTGGAGACCCAGTACTTC. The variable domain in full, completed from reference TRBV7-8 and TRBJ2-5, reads GAGVSQSPRYKVAKRGQDVALRCDPISGHVSLFWYQQALGQGPEFLTYFQNEAQLDKSGLPSDRFFAERPEGSVSTLKIQRTQQEDSAVYLCASSFTWTGLETQYFGPGTRLLVL.